This TCR beta chain was captured in a study of cytomegalovirus exposure and HLA in healthy donors. CDR1 is SGDLS, CDR2 YYNGEE, per germline. The V and J ends lost 4 bases and 1 base, in that order; junction bases with no gene match: 11. This CDR3 has 17 residues. The PCR contained 60 Vbeta and 13 Jbeta primers. Method: immunoSEQ multiplex PCR; TCRdb's copy keeps in-frame clones and lacks some. The sample lists more than 110,000 clones; 73% were seen once. This TCR came from a woman between 40 and 50 years old in good health and CMV-seronegative. The chain recombines TRBV9 with TRBJ2-4; TRBD1 aligns across 7 bases. Sequences were obtained from PBMCs. CDR3 nucleotides: TGTGCCAGCAGCCCCCGGGACAGTCATGGGGCCAAAAACATTCAGTACTTC. Its protein product is CASSPRDSHGAKNIQYF.